Below, 11 T cell receptor beta chains from the same sample are listed, as sequenced in a study of cytomegalovirus exposure and HLA in healthy donors. PCR involved 60 Vbeta and 13 Jbeta primers. Using immunoSEQ multiplex PCR, the repertoire was profiled, and TCRdb retains in-frame clones only, with some absent. The sample consists of around 130,000 clones, roughly 70% of them appearing once. Material for sequencing was PBMCs. Receptors originate from a man between 35 and 55 years old in good health and CMV-seropositive.

The rearrangement links TRBV5-1 to TRBJ2-7, with 8 bases matching TRBD1. CDR3 length: 16 amino acids. V shed 1 base and J 4 bases; nucleotides not matched to a gene: 10. CDR1 SGHRS and CDR2 YFSETQ come from the germline V gene. The CDR3 bases are TGCGCCAGCAGCTTGTCCCGGGACAGGATTACATACGAGCAGTACTTC. Its protein is CASSLSRDRITYEQYF. The full variable domain, in which reference TRBV5-1 and TRBJ2-7 provide the parts outside the CDR3, is KAGVTQTPRYLIKTRGQQVTLSCSPISGHRSVSWYQQTPGQGLQFLFEYFSETQRNKGNFPGRFSGRQFSNSRSEMNVSTLELGDSALYLCASSLSRDRITYEQYFGPGTRLTVT.

CDR3 protein: CASSLVDSPGTEAFF. The CDR3, as DNA: TGTGCCAGCAGCTTGGTCGACAGCCCTGGGACTGAAGCTTTCTTT. The chain recombines TRBV5-6 with TRBJ1-1, with D tentatively TRBD1 (5 bases). Germline V gene lookup returns CDR1 SGHDT and CDR2 YYEEEE. The CDR3 runs to 15 residues. The V and J ends lost 0 bases and 5 bases respectively, with 14 bases between them.

This clone was counted a few times. The chain combines TRBV9 with TRBJ2-5, with D unresolved. V lost 0 bases to trimming and J lost 5 bases, with 8 bases between them. CDR1 is SGDLS and CDR2 is YYNGEE in the germline V gene. The CDR3 length is 13 residues. In nucleotides, the CDR3 is TGTGCCAGCAGCGTAGCCTCTCTCGAGACCCAGTACTTC. It is translated as CASSVASLETQYF.

The chain employs TRBV4-2 and TRBJ1-6; D may be TRBD1 (5 bases). The CDR3 spans 22 residues. V dropped 0 bases and J dropped 9 bases, with 33 bases sitting between them. Germline CDR1 is LGHNA and CDR2 is YNFKEQ. DNA of the CDR3: TGTGCCAGCAGCCAAGATATCCTCCGGGGGATTCAACCCTCCAACCCAATTTCACCCCTCCACTTT. Translating it yields CASSQDILRGIQPSNPISPLHF.

The chain joins TRBV2 to TRBJ2-1; D gene unclear. CDR1 and CDR2 from the germline V gene are SNHLY and FYNNEI. V shed 2 bases and J shed 0 bases, with 11 bases lying between them. The CDR3 totals 16 residues. The chain's CDR3 is CASSELGRSSYNEQFF. The CDR3 nucleotides read TGTGCCAGCAGTGAATTGGGCCGAAGCTCCTACAATGAGCAGTTCTTC.

This clone showed up just a few times. The gene calls are TRBV6-1 and TRBJ2-3, with a tentative D call TRBD1 (5 bases). Trimming removed 6 bases from V and 2 bases from J, with 15 bases in between. The length of the CDR3 is 15 residues. CDR1 and CDR2 from the germline V gene are MNHNS and SASEGT. CDR3 in amino acids: CASRRTPTFTDTQYF. The CDR3, as DNA: TGTGCCAGCAGAAGGACACCCACATTCACAGATACGCAGTATTTT.

The gene calls are TRBV7-2 and TRBJ2-3; TRBD1 might be the D (6 bases). The CDR3 length is 15 residues. Germline-derived CDR1 and CDR2 are SGHTA and FQGNSA. The V end was cut by 2 bases, the J end by 3 bases, with 12 bases between. This CDR3 reads CASSLQPRGTDTQYF. DNA for the CDR3: TGTGCCAGCAGCTTACAACCTAGGGGGACAGATACGCAGTATTTT.

The V call is TRBV10-1, the J call TRBJ2-2; a weak D match, TRBD2 (6 bases). CDR3 length: 15 residues. Germline values: CDR1 WNHNN, CDR2 SYGVQD (reference sequence). V lost 7 bases, J lost 2 bases, and 14 bases lay in between. CDR3 sequence reads: CASKGGGSNTGELFF. The CDR3 coding sequence is TGCGCCAGCAAGGGTGGAGGGTCTAACACCGGGGAGCTGTTTTTT.

V and J are TRBV7-9 and TRBJ2-5, with a possible D match to TRBD2 (6 bases). Germline CDR1 is SEHNR and CDR2 is FQNEAQ (reference sequence). CDR3 length: 14 amino acids. V was pared by 3 bases and J by 5 bases, with 13 bases between. CDR3 sequence reads: CASSLTGGGETQYF. CDR3 DNA sequence: TGTGCCAGCAGCTTGACCGGGGGTGGGGAGACCCAGTACTTC. Full variable domain (missing parts from reference TRBV7-9 and TRBJ2-5): DTGVSQNPRHKITKRGQNVTFRCDPISEHNRLYWYRQTLGQGPEFLTYFQNEAQLEKSRLLSDRFSAERPKGSFSTLEIQRTEQGDSAMYLCASSLTGGGETQYFGPGTRLLVL.

This clone was observed a single time. The chain has TRBV30 and TRBJ2-7; tentative D call: TRBD2 (5 bases). This CDR3 is built from 13 residues. Trimming took 3 bases from V and 5 from J, leaving 14 bases between them. The V gene's germline CDR1 is GTSNPN and CDR2 SVGIG (reference sequence). The CDR3 DNA reads as TGTGCCTGGAGCGGTCTCAGAGGGAACGAGCAGTACTTC. Protein product: CAWSGLRGNEQYF.

This rearrangement joins TRBV5-1 to TRBJ2-7; a possible D gene is TRBD1 (5 bases). The germline gives CDR1 SGHRS, CDR2 YFSETQ. Deletions cut 4 bases from V and 2 bases from J, with 22 bases between. The CDR3 length is 17 residues. CDR3: CASSPPSVQGGPYEQYF. In DNA form, the CDR3 reads TGCGCCAGCAGCCCCCCCTCTGTTCAGGGTGGGCCCTACGAGCAGTACTTC.